This T cell receptor beta chain was captured in a study of Graves' ophthalmopathy and Graves' hyperthyroidism. V was clipped by 0 bases and J by 3 bases, with 2 bases between them. Germline CDR1 LGHDT, CDR2 YNNKEL (reference sequence). This CDR3 comprises 12 residues. From RNA, the CDR3 regions of TCR beta chains were amplified and sequenced. HTBI primers primed a first-round RT-PCR, and a second-round multiplex PCR followed. Each CDR3 protein is one row after TCRdb ran MiXCR on the multiplex PCR reads. The table lists about 380,000 distinct CDR3 sequences, about 16% of them singletons. Many counts were recorded for this clonotype. Excluded: other autoimmune disease, uncontrolled infection, pregnancy or lactation. It was on clinical symptoms, serum thyroxine, TRAb, thyroid ultrasound and orbital computed tomography that diagnosis relied.

This sequence joins TRBV3-1 and TRBJ2-5; D is unclear. Source material: peripheral blood. The origin of this receptor is a woman in her late teens or twenties with stable Graves' hyperthyroidism. The CDR3 nucleotides are TGTGCCAGCAGCCAAGAAGAAGAGACCCAGTACTTC. This codes for CASSQEEETQYF.